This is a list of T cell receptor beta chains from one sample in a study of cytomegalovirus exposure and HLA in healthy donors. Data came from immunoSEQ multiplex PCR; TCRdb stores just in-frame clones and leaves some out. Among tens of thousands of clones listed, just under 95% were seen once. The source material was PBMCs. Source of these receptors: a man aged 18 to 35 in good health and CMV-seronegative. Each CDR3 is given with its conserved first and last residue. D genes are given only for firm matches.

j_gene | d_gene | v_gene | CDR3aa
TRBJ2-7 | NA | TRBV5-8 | CASSTQGPSYEQYF
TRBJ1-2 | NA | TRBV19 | CASTPPGVRGYTF
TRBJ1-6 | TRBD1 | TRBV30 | CAWSAGQGYNSPLHF
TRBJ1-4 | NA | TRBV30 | CAWSVGVRTYEKLFF
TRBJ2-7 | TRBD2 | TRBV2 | CASSDGRGSYEQYF
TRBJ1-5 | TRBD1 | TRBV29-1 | CSVGGQGNQPQHF
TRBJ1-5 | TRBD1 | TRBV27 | CASSVSRDRSHQPQHF
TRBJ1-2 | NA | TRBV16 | CASSPSFYGYTF
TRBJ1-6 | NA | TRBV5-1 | CASSEQGGVHSPLHF
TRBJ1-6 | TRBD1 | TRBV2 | CASRPGQGISPLHF
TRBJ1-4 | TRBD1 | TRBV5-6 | CASSARQGHEKLFF
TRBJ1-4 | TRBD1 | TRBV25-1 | CASSESGTGQVEKLFF
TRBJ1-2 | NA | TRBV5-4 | CASSLVGRSGYTF
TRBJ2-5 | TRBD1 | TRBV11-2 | CASSFSWTGVETQYF
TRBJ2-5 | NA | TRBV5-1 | CASSSTTQETQYF
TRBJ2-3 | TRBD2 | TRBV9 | CASSAAGGQDTDTQYF
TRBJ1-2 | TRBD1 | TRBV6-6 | CARARTGFPYGYTF
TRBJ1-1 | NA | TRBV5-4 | CASTSVGVPEAFF
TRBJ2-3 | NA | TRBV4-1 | CASSLSGLSTDTQYF
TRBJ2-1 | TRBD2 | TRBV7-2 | CASSFRDYSYNEQFF
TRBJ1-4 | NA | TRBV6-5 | CASSYWQGSEKLFF
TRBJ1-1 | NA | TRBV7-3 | CASSLIRRGNTEAFF
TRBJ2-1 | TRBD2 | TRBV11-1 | CASGERLAVYNEQFF
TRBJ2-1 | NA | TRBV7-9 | CASSFKNNEQFF
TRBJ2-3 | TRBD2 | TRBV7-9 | CASSPGGPSTDTQYF
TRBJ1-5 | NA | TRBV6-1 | CASSEDGLWRPQHF
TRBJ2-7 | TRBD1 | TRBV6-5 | CASRTGTGEQYF
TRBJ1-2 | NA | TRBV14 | CASSQVFGGINYGYTF
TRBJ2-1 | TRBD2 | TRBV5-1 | CASSPSGNSYNEQFF
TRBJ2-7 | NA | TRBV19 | CASSIKLVFHEQYF
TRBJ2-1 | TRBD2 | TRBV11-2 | CASSLVGGRAPEQFF
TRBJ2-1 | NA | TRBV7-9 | CASSSGVLWEQFF
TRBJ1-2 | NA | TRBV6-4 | CASSDSSRPDYGYTF
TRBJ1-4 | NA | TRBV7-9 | CASSLETAGLYEKLFF
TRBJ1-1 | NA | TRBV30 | CAWSPGGTEAFF
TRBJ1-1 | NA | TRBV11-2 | CASSLLLGQGLRTEAFF